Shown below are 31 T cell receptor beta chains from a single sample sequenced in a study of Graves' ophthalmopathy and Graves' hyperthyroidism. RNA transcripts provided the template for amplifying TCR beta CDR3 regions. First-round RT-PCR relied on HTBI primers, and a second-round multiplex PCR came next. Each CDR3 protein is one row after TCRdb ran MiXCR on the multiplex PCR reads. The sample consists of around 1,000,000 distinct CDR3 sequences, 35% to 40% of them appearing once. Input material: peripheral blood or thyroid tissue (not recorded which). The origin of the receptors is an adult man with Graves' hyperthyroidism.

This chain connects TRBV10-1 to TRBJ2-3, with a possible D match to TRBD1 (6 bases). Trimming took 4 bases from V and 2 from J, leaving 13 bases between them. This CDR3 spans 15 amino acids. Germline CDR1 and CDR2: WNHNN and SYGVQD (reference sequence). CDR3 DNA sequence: TGCGCCAGCAGTGTTGGGTCAGGGGACACAGATACGCAGTATTTT. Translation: CASSVGSGDTDTQYF.

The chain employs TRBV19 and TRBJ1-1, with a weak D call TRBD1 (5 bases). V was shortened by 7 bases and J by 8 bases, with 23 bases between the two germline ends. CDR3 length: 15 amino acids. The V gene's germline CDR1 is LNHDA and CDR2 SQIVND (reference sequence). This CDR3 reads CASMGTRGLTREAFF. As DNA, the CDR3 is TGTGCCAGTATGGGAACCCGGGGACTCACCCGGGAAGCTTTCTTT.

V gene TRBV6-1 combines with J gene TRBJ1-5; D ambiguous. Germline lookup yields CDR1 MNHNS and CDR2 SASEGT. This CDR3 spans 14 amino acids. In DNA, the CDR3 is TGTACCCGATGGAGGGAGACTAGCAATCAGCCCCAGCATTTT. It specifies CTRWRETSNQPQHF.

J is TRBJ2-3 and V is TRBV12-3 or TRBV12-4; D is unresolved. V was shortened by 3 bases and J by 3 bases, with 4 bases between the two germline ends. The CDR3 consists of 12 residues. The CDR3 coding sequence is TGTGCCAGCAGTTTTAAGACAGATACGCAGTATTTT. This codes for CASSFKTDTQYF.

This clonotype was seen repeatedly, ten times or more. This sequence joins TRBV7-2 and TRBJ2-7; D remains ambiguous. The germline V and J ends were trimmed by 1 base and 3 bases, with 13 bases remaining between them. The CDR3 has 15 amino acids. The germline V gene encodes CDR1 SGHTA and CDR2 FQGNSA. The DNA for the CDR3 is TGTGCCAGCAGCTTAGTATCCGCAGTGCACTACGAGCAGTACTTC. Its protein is CASSLVSAVHYEQYF.

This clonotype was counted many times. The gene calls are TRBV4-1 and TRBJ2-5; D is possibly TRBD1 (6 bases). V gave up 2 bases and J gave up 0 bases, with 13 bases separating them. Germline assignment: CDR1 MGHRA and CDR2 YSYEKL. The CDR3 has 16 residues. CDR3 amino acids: CASSQPGTTYQETQYF. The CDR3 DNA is TGCGCCAGCAGCCAACCCGGGACAACGTACCAAGAGACCCAGTACTTC.

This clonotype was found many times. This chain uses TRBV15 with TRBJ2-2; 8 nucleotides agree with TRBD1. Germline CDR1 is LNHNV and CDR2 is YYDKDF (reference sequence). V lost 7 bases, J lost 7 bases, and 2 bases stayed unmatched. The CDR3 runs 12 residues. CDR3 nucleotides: TGTGCCACCACGACAGGGGACGGGGAGCTGTTTTTT. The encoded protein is CATTTGDGELFF.

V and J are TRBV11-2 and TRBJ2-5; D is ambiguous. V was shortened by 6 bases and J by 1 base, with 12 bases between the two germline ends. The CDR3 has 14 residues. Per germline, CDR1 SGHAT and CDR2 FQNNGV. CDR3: CASRLPLIQETQYF. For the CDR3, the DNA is TGTGCCAGCAGATTGCCCCTCATCCAAGAGACCCAGTACTTC.

The CDR3 DNA follows: TGTGCCAGCAGCCGTAGGGCTAGCGGCCAAGAGACCCGGTACTTC. Translating gives CASSRRASGQETRYF. This chain links TRBV2 with TRBJ2-7; 7 positions match TRBD2. The CDR3 spans 15 residues. Looked up from germline, CDR1 is SNHLY and CDR2 is FYNNEI. V gave up 6 bases and J gave up 12 bases; unmatched junction bases: 20.

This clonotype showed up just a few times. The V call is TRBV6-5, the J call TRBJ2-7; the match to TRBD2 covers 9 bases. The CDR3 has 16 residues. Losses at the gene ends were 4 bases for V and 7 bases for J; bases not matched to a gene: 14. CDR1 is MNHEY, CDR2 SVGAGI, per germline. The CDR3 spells CASSLPIKREVWEQYF. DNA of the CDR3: TGTGCCAGCAGTTTACCGATAAAGCGGGAGGTCTGGGAGCAGTACTTC.

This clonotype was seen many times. As DNA, the CDR3 is TGTGCCAGCAGCCCGAGCGGGGGCTTGGAGACTGAAGCTTTCTTT. This gives the protein CASSPSGGLETEAFF. The chain uses TRBV9 and TRBJ1-1, with D possibly being TRBD1 (6 bases). Deletions cut 4 bases from V and 5 bases from J, with 18 bases between. The CDR3 totals 15 residues. Germline V gene sequence: CDR1 SGDLS, CDR2 YYNGEE.

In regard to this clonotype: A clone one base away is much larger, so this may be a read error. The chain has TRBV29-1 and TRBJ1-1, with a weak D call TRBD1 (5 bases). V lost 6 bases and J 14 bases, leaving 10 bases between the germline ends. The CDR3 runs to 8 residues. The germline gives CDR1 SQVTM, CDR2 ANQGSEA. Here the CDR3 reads CSVSRVFF. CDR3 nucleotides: TGCAGCGTCTCCAGGGTATTCTTT.

Written as DNA, the CDR3 is TGTGCCAGCAGCCCCCAGGTCCTCTCTGGAAACACCATATATTTT. It encodes CASSPQVLSGNTIYF. The chain recombines TRBV7-2 with TRBJ1-3; no clear D gene. Per germline, CDR1 SGHTA and CDR2 FQGNSA. Trimming left V 5 bases short and J 0 bases short, with 11 bases between. The CDR3 is 15 residues long.

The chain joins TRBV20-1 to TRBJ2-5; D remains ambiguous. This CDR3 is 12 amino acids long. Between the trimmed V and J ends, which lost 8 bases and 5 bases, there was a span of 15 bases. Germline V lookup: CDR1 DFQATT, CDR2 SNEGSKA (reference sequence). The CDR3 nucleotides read TGCAGTTACTTTGGTAGTTCTGAGACCCAGTACTTC. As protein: CSYFGSSETQYF.

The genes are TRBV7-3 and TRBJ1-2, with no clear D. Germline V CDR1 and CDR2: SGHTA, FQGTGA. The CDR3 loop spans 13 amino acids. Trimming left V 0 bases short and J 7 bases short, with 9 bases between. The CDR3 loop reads CASSLTGRSGYTF. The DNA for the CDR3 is TGTGCCAGCAGCTTAACAGGGAGAAGTGGCTACACCTTC.

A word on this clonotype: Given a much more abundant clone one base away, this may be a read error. CDR3: CASSIRRGINGKLFF. CDR3 sequence (DNA): TGTGCCAGTAGTATTCGGAGGGGGATTAATGGAAAACTGTTTTTT. The chain uses TRBV19 and TRBJ1-4; perhaps TRBD1 as D (6 bases). Germline CDR1 reads LNHDA; CDR2 reads SQIVND (reference sequence). The CDR3 is 15 residues long.

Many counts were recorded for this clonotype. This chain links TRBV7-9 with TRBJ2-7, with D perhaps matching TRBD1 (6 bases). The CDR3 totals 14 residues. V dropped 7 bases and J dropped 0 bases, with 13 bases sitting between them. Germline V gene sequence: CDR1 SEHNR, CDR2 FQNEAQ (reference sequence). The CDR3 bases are TGTGCCAGCACCTTCCTCAGGGGCTCCTACGAGCAGTACTTC. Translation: CASTFLRGSYEQYF.

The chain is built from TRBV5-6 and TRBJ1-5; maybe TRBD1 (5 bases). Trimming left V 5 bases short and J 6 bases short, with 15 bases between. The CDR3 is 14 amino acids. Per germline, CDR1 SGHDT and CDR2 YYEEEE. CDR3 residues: CASSSGGSGQPQHF. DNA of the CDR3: TGTGCCAGCAGTTCCGGGGGTTCCGGTCAGCCCCAGCATTTT.

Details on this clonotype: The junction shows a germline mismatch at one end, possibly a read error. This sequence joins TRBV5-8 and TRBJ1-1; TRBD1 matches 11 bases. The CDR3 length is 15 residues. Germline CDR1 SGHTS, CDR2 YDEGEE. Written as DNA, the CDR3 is TGTGCCAGCAGGTTGGACAGGGGGCCTGACACTGAAGCTTTCTTT. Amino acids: CASRLDRGPDTEAFF.

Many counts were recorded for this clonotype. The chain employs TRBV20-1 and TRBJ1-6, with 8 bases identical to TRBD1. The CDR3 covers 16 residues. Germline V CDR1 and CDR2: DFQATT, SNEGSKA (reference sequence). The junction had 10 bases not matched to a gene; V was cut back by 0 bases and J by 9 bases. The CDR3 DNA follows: TGCAGTGCTAGAGATCCCAGACAGGGGAATAGTTCACCCCTCCACTTT. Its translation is CSARDPRQGNSSPLHF.

Here the CDR3 reads CSVAGGGGSGNTIYF. The CDR3 DNA is TGCAGCGTTGCGGGAGGGGGGGGCTCTGGAAACACCATATATTTT. The chain carries TRBV29-1 and TRBJ1-3; perhaps TRBD1 as D (6 bases). Trimming removed 4 bases at V and 0 bases at J, with 13 bases between. Germline CDR1 reads SQVTM; CDR2 reads ANQGSEA. CDR3 size: 15 residues.

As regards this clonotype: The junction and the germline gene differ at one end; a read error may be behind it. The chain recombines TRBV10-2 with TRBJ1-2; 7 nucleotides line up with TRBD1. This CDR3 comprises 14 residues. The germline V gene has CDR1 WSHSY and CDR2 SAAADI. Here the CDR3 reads CTSRADRPNYGYTF. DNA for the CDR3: TGCACCAGCAGGGCGGACAGGCCTAACTATGGCTACACCTTC.

In DNA form, the CDR3 reads TGTGCCTGCGGACAGCCCTACGAGCAGTACTTC. This gives the protein CACGQPYEQYF. The rearrangement joins TRBV25-1 to TRBJ2-7; the D gene is possibly TRBD1 (6 bases). CDR1 and CDR2 (germline): MGHDK, SYGVNS. The CDR3 loop spans 11 amino acids. Deletions cut 11 bases from V and 2 bases from J, with 10 bases between.

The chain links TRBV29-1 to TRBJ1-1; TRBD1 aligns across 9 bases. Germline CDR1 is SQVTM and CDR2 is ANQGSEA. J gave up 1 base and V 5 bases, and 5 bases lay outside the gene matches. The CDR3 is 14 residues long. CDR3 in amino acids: CSVTRTGENTEAFF. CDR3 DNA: TGCAGCGTTACTCGGACAGGGGAGAACACTGAAGCTTTCTTT. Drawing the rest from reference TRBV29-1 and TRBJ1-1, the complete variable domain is SAVISQKPSRDICQRGTSLTIQCQVDSQVTMMFWYRQQPGQSLTLIATANQGSEATYESGFVIDKFPISRPNLTFSTLTVSNMSPEDSSIYLCSVTRTGENTEAFFGQGTRLTVV.

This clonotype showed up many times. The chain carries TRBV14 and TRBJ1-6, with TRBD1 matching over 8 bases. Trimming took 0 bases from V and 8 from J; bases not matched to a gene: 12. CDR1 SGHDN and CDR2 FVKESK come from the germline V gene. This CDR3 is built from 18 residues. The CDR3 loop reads CASSQDLTGTGMDSPLHF. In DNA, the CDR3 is TGTGCCAGCAGCCAAGACCTCACCGGGACAGGAATGGATTCACCCCTCCACTTT.

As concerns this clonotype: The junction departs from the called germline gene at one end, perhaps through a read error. The DNA for the CDR3 is TGTGCCAGCACCGTCGGGGTCGGCTATGGCCACACCTTC. Protein product: CASTVGVGYGHTF. V and J are TRBV2 and TRBJ1-2; D remains ambiguous. The germline CDR1 and CDR2 sequences are SNHLY and FYNNEI. The length of the CDR3 is 13 residues.

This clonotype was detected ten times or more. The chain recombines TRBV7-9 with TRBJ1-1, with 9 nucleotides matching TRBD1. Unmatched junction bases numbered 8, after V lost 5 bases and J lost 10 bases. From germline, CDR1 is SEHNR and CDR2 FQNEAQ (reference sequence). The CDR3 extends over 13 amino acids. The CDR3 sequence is CASSRETGGTAFF. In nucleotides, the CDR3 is TGTGCCAGCAGCAGAGAGACAGGGGGTACAGCTTTCTTT.

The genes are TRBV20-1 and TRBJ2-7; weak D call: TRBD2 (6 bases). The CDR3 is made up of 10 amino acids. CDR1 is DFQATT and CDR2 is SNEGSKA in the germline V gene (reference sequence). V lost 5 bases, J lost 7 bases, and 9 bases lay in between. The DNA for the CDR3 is TGCAGTGCTTCAGGGACTGAGCAGTACTTC. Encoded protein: CSASGTEQYF.

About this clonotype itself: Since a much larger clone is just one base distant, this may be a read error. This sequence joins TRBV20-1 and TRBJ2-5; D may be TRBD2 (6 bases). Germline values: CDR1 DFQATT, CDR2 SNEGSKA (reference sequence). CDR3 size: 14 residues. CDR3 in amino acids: CSARSWGVQEAQYF. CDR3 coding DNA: TGCAGTGCTAGATCTTGGGGGGTCCAAGAGGCCCAGTACTTC.

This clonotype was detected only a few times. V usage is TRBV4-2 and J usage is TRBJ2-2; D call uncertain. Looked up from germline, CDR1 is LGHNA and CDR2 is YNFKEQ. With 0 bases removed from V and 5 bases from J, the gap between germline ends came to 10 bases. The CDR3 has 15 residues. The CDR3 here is CASSQDAGGTGELFF. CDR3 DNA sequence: TGTGCCAGCAGCCAAGATGCTGGTGGTACCGGGGAGCTGTTTTTT.

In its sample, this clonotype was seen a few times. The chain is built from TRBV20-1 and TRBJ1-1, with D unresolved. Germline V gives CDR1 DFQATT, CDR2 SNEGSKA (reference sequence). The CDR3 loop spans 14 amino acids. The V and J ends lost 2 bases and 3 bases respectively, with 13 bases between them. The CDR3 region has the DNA TGCAGTGCTAGACATGTCGGAGGATACACTGAAGCTTTCTTT. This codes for CSARHVGGYTEAFF.